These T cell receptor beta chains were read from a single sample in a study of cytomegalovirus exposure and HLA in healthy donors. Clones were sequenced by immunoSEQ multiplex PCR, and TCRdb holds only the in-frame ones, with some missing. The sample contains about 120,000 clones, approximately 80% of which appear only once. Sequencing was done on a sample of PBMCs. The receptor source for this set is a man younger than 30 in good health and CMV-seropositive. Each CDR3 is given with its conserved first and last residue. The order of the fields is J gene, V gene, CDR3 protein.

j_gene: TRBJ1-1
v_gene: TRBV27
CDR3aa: CASSPGTAHTEAFF

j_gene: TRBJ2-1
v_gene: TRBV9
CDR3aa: CASSVALAGGAYNEQFF

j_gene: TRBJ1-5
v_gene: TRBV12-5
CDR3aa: CASGLVRGGENNQPQHF

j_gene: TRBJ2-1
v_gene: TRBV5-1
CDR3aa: CASRRRLTGALGGQFF

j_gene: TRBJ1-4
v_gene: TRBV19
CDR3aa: CASSIEGNSYEKLFF

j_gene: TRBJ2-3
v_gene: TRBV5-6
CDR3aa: CASSLFGLAGTDTQYF

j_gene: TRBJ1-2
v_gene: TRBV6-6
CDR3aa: CASSPGANYGYTF

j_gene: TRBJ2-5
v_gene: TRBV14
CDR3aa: CASSQLSNLQARLAGLETQYF

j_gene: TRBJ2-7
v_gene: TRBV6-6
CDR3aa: CASSYGTGHYEQYF

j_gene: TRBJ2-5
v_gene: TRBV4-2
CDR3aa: CASSQGSGGRETQYF

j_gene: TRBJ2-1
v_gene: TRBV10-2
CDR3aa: CASSLLAGSDSYNEQFF

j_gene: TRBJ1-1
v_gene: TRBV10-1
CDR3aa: CASSDEDSEAFF

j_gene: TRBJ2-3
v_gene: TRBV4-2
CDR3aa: CASSLLATSGDTQYF

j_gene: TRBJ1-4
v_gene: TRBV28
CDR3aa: CASSFDRGEEKLFF